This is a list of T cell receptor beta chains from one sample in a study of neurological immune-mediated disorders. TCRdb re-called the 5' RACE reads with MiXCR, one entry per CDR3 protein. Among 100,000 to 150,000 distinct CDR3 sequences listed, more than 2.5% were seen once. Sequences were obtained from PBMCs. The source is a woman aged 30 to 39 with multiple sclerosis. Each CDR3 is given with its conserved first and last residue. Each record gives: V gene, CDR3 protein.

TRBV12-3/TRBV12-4,CASSLTGGNTEAFF
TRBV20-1,CSARGQGSYEQYF
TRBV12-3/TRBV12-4,CASSTPWAGHYEQYF
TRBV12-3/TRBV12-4,CASSPTSGRFGSTDTQYF
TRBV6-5,CASALKGGQPQHF
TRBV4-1,CASSHRTSGYTDTQYF
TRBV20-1,CSAEGVETQYF
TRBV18,CASSPLGGGYTF
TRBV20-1,CSARSPSGKYNEQFF
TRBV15,CATSHDKGDNYGYTF
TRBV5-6,CASSFSGRFYEQYF
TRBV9,CASSRTGGLYEQYF
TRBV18,CASSPSGQASYGYTF
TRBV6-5,CASSYMANLYEQYF
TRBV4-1,CASSGWEYEQYF
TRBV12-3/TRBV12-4,CASSFPPDRGAFF
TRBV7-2,CASSLVITANQPQHF
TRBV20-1,CSAIAQETSNQPQHF